This TCR beta chain was captured in a study of T cell responses to AZD1222 COVID-19 vaccine. Looking at the study overall: Second-dose recipients at about 4 or about 12 weeks were treated as one pooled group. The study's findings and limits: The study found vaccine-associated CD4 TCRs spanning spike, dominant at 160-218 and 743-854. Repertoire sampling happened only post peak T cell response.

Data came from immunoSEQ multiplex PCR; TCRdb stores just in-frame clones and leaves some out. The sample lists 100,000 to 150,000 clones, approximately 84% occurring once. Concerning this clone itself: Its target is unknown.

The germline CDR1 and CDR2 sequences are LNHDA and SQIVND (reference sequence). The CDR3 has 14 residues. V gave up 11 bases and J gave up 3 bases; unmatched junction bases: 4. The clonotype originates from an adult in good health. The J gene is TRBJ2-2, the V gene TRBV19, with 12 bases fitting TRBD2. The source was peripheral blood, collected on day 0 of AZD1222 vaccination. The CDR3 sequence: CASRLAGDTGELFF. The DNA for the CDR3 is TGTGCCTCAAGACTAGCGGGGGACACCGGGGAGCTGTTTTTT.